This T cell receptor (beta chain) was found in a study of CD8 T cells in ankylosing spondylitis. The length of the CDR3 is 16 residues. J was trimmed by 5 bases and V by 0 bases; bases with no gene match: 8. Germline values: CDR1 SGHRS, CDR2 YFSETQ. Findings and limits, study-wide: In reactive arthritis synovial fluid and blood, some motif variants had been reported before. Among TCR beta sequences, a motif of eight highly homologous variants appeared characteristic of ankylosing spondylitis blood. Matched ankylosing spondylitis synovial fluid reportedly showed significant enrichment of disease-linked clones.

This clonotype appeared many times. Its antigen is currently unknown. Making use of molecular barcodes, quantitative 5'-RACE generated TCR beta libraries. TCRdb redid the calling of the 5' RACE reads with MiXCR, one entry per CDR3 protein. This repertoire shows 450,000 to 550,000 distinct CDR3 sequences, about 5% found once; its top ten account for around 3.5%. Sequences were obtained from blood, either unsorted or a sorted T cell fraction (not recorded which). This receptor was identified in a male donor with ankylosing spondylitis. The chain has TRBV5-1 and TRBJ1-1; TRBD1 matches at 9 bases. The CDR3 sequence: CASSLGQGGHRTEAFF. The CDR3 coding sequence is TGCGCCAGCAGCTTGGGACAGGGGGGCCACAGGACTGAAGCTTTCTTT.